Shown below are 14 T cell receptor beta chains from a single sample sequenced in a study of tumor-infiltrating lymphocytes in localized non-small cell lung cancer. Sequencing used immunoSEQ multiplex PCR; TCRdb keeps in-frame clones, though not all of them. In the table there are tens of thousands of clones, approximately 85% of which are singletons. Source material: lung tumor tissue. These receptors came from a human donor with non-small cell lung cancer.

This clone was observed once. The chain recombines TRBV9 with TRBJ2-1, with TRBD2 as a possible D gene (5 bases). V lost 1 base and J lost 7, with 15 bases in between. This CDR3 has 15 residues. The V gene's germline CDR1 is SGDLS and CDR2 YYNGEE. The CDR3 sequence is CASSVSSEGWNEQFF. In DNA form, the CDR3 reads TGTGCCAGCAGCGTATCCTCAGAGGGTTGGAATGAGCAGTTCTTC. Complete variable domain (other parts from reference TRBV9 and TRBJ2-1): DSGVTQTPKHLITATGQRVTLRCSPRSGDLSVYWYQQSLDQGLQFLIQYYNGEERAKGNILERFSAQQFPDLHSELNLSSLELGDSALYFCASSVSSEGWNEQFFGPGTRLTVL.

The J gene is TRBJ2-3, the V gene TRBV7-2; D is ambiguous. The CDR3 length is 14 residues. V was clipped by 7 bases and J by 1 base, with 12 bases between them. Germline values: CDR1 SGHTA, CDR2 FQGNSA. The CDR3 reads CASTPLGGTDTQYF. CDR3 coding DNA: TGTGCCAGCACTCCCCTTGGGGGCACAGATACGCAGTATTTT.

This chain joins TRBV6-6 and TRBJ2-5; D tentatively fits TRBD1 or TRBD2 (5 bases each). This CDR3 spans 14 amino acids. Germline V gene lookup returns CDR1 MNHNY and CDR2 SVGAGI (reference sequence). The V end was cut by 6 bases, the J end by 2 bases, with 13 bases between. The CDR3 here is CASRGRLAQETQYF. CDR3 nucleotide sequence: TGTGCCAGCAGGGGACGGCTAGCTCAAGAGACCCAGTACTTC.

This clone is classed as medium-sized. The chain is built from TRBV11-3 and TRBJ1-5, with D unclear. The CDR3 sequence is 18 residues long. Germline V lookup: CDR1 SGHNT, CDR2 YENEEA. Trimming removed 5 bases at V and 0 bases at J, with 20 bases between. In DNA, the CDR3 is TGTGCCAGCAGCAACCCCTCCCCTCCCTTTTATAGCAATCAGCCCCAGCATTTT. Encoded protein: CASSNPSPPFYSNQPQHF.

This clone was recorded only once. The chain uses TRBV9 and TRBJ2-3; D gene ambiguous. V lost 0 bases to trimming and J lost 8 bases, with 7 bases between them. From germline, CDR1 is SGDLS and CDR2 YYNGEE. The CDR3 has 12 amino acids. The CDR3 spells CASSVEYSTQYF. DNA for the CDR3: TGTGCCAGCAGCGTAGAGTATTCTACGCAGTATTTT.

This chain links TRBV11-3 with TRBJ1-1; weak D call: TRBD1 (5 bases). Trimming left V 5 bases short and J 1 base short, with 8 bases between. CDR3 length equals 13 residues. Germline CDR1 and CDR2: SGHNT and YENEEA. The CDR3 reads CASSPTANTEAFF. CDR3 coding DNA: TGTGCCAGCAGCCCGACAGCGAACACTGAAGCTTTCTTT.

This sequence joins TRBV6-1 and TRBJ1-4; 9 bases map to TRBD1. The V gene's germline CDR1 is MNHNS and CDR2 SASEGT. J lost 10 bases, V lost 6 bases, and 12 bases had no gene match. This CDR3 is built from 15 residues. The CDR3 is CASRGTGLDDTKLFF. The DNA of the CDR3 is TGTGCCAGCAGGGGGACAGGGCTAGATGATACAAAACTGTTTTTT.

The chain carries TRBV29-1 and TRBJ2-7; TRBD1 aligns across 9 bases. CDR3 size: 16 residues. V lost 0 bases, J lost 2 bases, and 8 bases stayed unmatched. CDR1 SQVTM and CDR2 ANQGSEA come from the germline V gene. The chain's CDR3 is CSVEERGDRVPYEQYF. In DNA form, the CDR3 reads TGCAGCGTTGAAGAAAGGGGGGACAGGGTGCCCTACGAGCAGTACTTC.

The chain joins TRBV9 to TRBJ2-2; tentatively, D is TRBD2 (6 bases). The CDR3 runs to 17 residues. Trimming removed 4 bases from V and 2 bases from J, with 18 bases in between. Germline assignment: CDR1 SGDLS and CDR2 YYNGEE. As DNA, the CDR3 is TGTGCCAGCAGCTCAGGAGGAGGGCACGATAACACCGGGGAGCTGTTTTTT. Its translation: CASSSGGGHDNTGELFF.

V is TRBV6-4 and J is TRBJ2-2; D is possibly TRBD2 (5 bases). The V gene's germline CDR1 is MRHNA and CDR2 SNTAGT. The CDR3 sequence is 15 residues long. Trimming stripped 7 bases from V and 8 bases from J, with 20 bases between. CDR3 DNA sequence: TGTGCCAGCACCGACGGAGCCGAGGGTTCGGGGGAGCTGTTTTTT. Protein: CASTDGAEGSGELFF.

The chain carries TRBV4-3 and TRBJ1-6; 7 bases are a match to TRBD1. V lost 2 bases, J lost 4 bases, and 11 bases stayed unmatched. CDR3 length: 18 amino acids. The germline gives CDR1 LGHNA, CDR2 YSLEER. CDR3 sequence reads: CASSQTTGQATYNSPLHF. The CDR3 DNA reads TGCGCCAGCAGCCAAACCACCGGACAGGCAACATATAATTCACCCCTCCACTTT.

This rearrangement joins TRBV10-2 to TRBJ2-1; 9 bases line up with TRBD1. Germline V gene sequence: CDR1 WSHSY, CDR2 SAAADI. Trimming removed 8 bases from V and 7 bases from J; junction bases left unmatched: 6. This CDR3 comprises 13 residues. For the CDR3, the DNA is TGCGCCAGCCGGGACAGGGTTTATAATGAGCAGTTCTTC. This gives the protein CASRDRVYNEQFF.

This clone was seen a single time. The genes are TRBV4-3 and TRBJ1-5; no clear D. CDR1 and CDR2 from the germline V gene are LGHNA and YSLEER. Trimming took 0 bases from V and 3 from J, leaving 3 bases between them. The CDR3 is made up of 13 amino acids. Written as DNA, the CDR3 is TGCGCCAGCAGCCAAGAATACAATCAGCCCCAGCATTTT. It encodes CASSQEYNQPQHF.

The rearrangement uses TRBV6-1 and TRBJ1-5; D call uncertain. CDR3 size: 13 residues. CDR1 MNHNS and CDR2 SASEGT come from the germline V gene. Trimming left V 4 bases short and J 6 bases short, with 10 bases between. The CDR3 region is CASSATVAQPQHF. CDR3 DNA sequence: TGTGCCAGCAGTGCTACGGTTGCTCAGCCCCAGCATTTT.